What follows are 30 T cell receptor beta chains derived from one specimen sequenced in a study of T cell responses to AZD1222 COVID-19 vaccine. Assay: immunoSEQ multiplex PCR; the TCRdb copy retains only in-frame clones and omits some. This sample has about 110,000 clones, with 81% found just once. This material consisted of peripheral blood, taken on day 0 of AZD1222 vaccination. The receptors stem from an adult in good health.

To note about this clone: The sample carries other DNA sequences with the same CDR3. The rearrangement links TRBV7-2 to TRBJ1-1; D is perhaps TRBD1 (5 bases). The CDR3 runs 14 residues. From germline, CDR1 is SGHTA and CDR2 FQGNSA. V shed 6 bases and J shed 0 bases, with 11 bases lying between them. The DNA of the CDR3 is TGTGCCAGCAGGCCCGGGACGGTGAACACTGAAGCTTTCTTT. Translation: CASRPGTVNTEAFF.

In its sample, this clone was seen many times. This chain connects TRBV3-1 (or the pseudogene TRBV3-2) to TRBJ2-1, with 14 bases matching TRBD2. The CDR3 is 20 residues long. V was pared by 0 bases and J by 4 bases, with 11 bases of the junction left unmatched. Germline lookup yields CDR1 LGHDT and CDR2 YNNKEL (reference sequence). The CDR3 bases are TGTGCCAGCAGCCAAGATCGGACTAGCGGGAGGAGGAGGCGGTACAATGAGCAGTTCTTC. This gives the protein CASSQDRTSGRRRRYNEQFF.

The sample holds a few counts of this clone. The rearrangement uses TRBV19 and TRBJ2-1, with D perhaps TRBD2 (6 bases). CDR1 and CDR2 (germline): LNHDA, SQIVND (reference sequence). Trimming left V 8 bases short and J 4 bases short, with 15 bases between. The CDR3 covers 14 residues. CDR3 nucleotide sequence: TGTGCCAGTTCTGATGGGGGGACGTACAATGAGCAGTTCTTC. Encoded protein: CASSDGGTYNEQFF.

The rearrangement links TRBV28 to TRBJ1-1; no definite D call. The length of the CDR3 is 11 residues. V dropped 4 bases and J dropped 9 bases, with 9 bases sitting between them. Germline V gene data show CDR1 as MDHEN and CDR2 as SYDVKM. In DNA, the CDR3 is TGTGCCAGCAGTTCGTGGGAGAAAGCTTTCTTT. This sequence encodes CASSSWEKAFF.

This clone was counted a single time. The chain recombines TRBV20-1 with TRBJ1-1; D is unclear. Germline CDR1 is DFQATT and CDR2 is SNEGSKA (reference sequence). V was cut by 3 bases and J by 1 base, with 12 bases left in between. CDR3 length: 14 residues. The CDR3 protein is CSASHPEENTEAFF. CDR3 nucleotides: TGCAGTGCTAGTCACCCGGAGGAGAACACTGAAGCTTTCTTT.

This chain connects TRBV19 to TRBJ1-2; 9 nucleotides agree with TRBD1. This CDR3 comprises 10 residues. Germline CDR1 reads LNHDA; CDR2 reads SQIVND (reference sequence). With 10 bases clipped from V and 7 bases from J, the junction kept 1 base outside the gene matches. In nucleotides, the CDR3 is TGTGCCACGGGACAGGGTGGCTACACCTTC. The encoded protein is CATGQGGYTF.

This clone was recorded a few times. The CDR3 region has the DNA TGCGCCAGCCGGCCCGACGGTCAGGCCCTTTTTACGCAGTATTTT. Protein: CASRPDGQALFTQYF. The chain couples TRBV5-1 to TRBJ2-3; D not certain. Germline-derived CDR1 and CDR2 are SGHRS and YFSETQ. Trimming left V 7 bases short and J 8 bases short, with 23 bases between. The CDR3 has 15 amino acids. Supplemented by reference TRBV5-1 and TRBJ2-3, the full variable domain reads KAGVTQTPRYLIKTRGQQVTLSCSPISGHRSVSWYQQTPGQGLQFLFEYFSETQRNKGNFPGRFSGRQFSNSRSEMNVSTLELGDSALYLCASRPDGQALFTQYFGPGTRLTVL.

The CDR3 region is CASSPDASGSYNEQFF. The CDR3 nucleotides read TGTGCCAGCTCACCCGACGCTAGCGGGAGTTACAATGAGCAGTTCTTC. The chain employs TRBV18 and TRBJ2-1, with TRBD2 matching over 10 bases. This CDR3 contains 16 residues. The junction had 6 bases not matched to a gene; V was cut back by 3 bases and J by 4 bases. Per germline, CDR1 KGHSH and CDR2 LQKENI.

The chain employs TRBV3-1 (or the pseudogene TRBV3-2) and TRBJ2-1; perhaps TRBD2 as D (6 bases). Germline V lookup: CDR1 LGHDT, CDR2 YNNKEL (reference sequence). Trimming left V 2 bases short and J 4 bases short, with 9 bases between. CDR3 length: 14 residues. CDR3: CASSQRGTYNEQFF. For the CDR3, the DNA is TGTGCCAGCAGCCAACGTGGGACTTACAATGAGCAGTTCTTC.

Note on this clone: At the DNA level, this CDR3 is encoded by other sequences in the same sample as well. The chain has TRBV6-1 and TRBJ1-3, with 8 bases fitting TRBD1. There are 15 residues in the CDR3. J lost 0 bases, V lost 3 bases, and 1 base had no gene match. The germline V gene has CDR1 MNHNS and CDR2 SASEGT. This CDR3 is CASSEGQVSGNTIYF. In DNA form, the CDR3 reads TGTGCCAGCAGTGAGGGACAGGTCTCTGGAAACACCATATATTTT.

The CDR3 protein is CASSHQTSGRRKDTQYF. CDR3 DNA: TGTGCCAGCAGCCACCAGACTAGCGGGAGGAGGAAGGATACGCAGTATTTT. The gene calls are TRBV5-8 and TRBJ2-3, with 13 nucleotides matching TRBD2. This CDR3 is 17 amino acids long. Germline lookup yields CDR1 SGHTS and CDR2 YDEGEE. J gave up 6 bases and V 4 bases, and 11 bases lay outside the gene matches.

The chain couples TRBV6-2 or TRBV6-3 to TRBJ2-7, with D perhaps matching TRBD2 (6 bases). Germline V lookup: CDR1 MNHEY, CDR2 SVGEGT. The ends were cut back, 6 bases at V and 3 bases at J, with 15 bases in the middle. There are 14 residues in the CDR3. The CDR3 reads CASSPRRTNYEQYF. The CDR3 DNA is TGTGCCAGCAGCCCCCGACGGACTAACTACGAGCAGTACTTC.

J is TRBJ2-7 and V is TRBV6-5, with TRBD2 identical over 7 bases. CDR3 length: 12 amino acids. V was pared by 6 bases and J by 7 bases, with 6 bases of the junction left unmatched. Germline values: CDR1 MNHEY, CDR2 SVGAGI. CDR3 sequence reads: CASSWGGVEQYF. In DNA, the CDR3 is TGTGCCAGCAGCTGGGGGGGTGTGGAGCAGTACTTC.

The CDR3 loop is CASRHRGPNEQYF. The CDR3 nucleotides are TGTGCCAGCAGGCACAGGGGGCCAAACGAGCAGTACTTC. The rearrangement joins TRBV2 to TRBJ2-7; 9 bases are shared with TRBD1. With 6 bases clipped from V and 5 bases from J, the junction kept 5 bases outside the gene matches. Germline loops: CDR1 SNHLY, CDR2 FYNNEI. This CDR3 has 13 amino acids.

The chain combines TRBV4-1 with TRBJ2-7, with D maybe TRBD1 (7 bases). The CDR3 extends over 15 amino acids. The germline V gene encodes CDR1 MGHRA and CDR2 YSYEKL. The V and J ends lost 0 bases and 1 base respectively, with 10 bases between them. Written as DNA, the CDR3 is TGCGCCAGCAGCCAAGAGGGGGGACAGTCCTACGAGCAGTACTTC. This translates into CASSQEGGQSYEQYF.

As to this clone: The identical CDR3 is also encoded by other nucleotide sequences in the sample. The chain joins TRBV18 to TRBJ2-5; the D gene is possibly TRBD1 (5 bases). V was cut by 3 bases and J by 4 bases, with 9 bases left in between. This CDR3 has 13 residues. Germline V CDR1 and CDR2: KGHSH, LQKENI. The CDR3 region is CASSPGQGETQYF. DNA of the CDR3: TGTGCCAGCTCACCCGGACAAGGAGAGACCCAGTACTTC.

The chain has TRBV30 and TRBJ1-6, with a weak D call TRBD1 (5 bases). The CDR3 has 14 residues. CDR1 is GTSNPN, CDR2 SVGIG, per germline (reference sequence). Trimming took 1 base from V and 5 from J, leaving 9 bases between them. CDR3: CAWSATVNNSPLHF. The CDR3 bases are TGTGCCTGGAGTGCGACAGTGAATAATTCACCCCTCCACTTT. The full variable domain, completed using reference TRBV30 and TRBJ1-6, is SQTIHQWPATLVQPVGSPLSLECTVEGTSNPNLYWYRQAAGRGLQLLFYSVGIGQISSEVPQNLSASRPQDRQFILSSKKLLLSDSGFYLCAWSATVNNSPLHFGNGTRLTVT.

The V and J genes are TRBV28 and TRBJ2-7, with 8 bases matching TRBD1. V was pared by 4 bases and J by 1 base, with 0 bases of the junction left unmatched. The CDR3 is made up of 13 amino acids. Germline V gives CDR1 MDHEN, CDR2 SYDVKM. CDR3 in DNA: TGTGCCAGCAGTTGGGACAGGTCCTACGAGCAGTACTTC. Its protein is CASSWDRSYEQYF.

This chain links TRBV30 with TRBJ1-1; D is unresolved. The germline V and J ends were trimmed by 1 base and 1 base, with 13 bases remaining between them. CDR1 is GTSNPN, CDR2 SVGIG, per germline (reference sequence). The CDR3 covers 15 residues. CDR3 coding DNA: TGTGCCTGGAGTGGTTACGACATTTGGAACACTGAAGCTTTCTTT. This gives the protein CAWSGYDIWNTEAFF.

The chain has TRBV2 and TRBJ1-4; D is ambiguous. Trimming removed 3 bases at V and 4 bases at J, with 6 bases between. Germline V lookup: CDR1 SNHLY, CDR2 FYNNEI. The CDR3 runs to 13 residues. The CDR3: CASSEGLNEKLFF. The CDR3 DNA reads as TGTGCCAGCAGTGAGGGCCTTAATGAAAAACTGTTTTTT.

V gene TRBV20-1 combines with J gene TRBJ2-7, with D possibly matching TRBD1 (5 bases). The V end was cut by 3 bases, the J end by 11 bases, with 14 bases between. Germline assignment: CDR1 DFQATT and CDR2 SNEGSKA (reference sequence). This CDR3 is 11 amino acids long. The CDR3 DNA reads TGCAGTGCTAGTTTCAGGGATTTGGAGTACTTC. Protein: CSASFRDLEYF.

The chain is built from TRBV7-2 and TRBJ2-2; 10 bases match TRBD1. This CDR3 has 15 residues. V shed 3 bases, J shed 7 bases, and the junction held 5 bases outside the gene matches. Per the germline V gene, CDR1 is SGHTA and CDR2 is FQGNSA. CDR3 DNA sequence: TGTGCCAGCAGCTTGGGGGGACAGGGGAGCGGGGAGCTGTTTTTT. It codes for CASSLGGQGSGELFF.

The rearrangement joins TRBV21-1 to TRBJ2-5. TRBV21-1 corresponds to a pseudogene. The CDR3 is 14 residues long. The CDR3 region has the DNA TGTGCCAGCATGCCGGGCTTATCGGCAGAGACCCAGTACTTC. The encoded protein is CASMPGLSAETQYF.

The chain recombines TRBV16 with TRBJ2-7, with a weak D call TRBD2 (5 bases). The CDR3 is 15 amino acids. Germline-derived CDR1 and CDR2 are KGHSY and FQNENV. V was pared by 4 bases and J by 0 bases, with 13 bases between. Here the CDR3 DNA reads TGTGCCAGCAGCCCCTCAGGACTGAACTCCTACGAGCAGTACTTC. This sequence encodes CASSPSGLNSYEQYF.

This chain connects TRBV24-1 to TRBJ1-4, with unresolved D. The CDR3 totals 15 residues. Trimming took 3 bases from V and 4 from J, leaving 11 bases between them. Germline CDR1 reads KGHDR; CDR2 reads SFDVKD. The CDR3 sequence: CATSDAGNGNEKLFF. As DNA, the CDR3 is TGTGCCACCAGTGATGCCGGCAACGGTAATGAAAAACTGTTTTTT.

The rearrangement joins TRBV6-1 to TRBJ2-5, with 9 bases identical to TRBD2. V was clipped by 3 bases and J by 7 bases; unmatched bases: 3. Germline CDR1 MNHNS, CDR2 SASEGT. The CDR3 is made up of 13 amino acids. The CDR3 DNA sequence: TGTGCCAGCAGTGAGACTAGCGGATCGACCCAGTACTTC. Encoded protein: CASSETSGSTQYF.

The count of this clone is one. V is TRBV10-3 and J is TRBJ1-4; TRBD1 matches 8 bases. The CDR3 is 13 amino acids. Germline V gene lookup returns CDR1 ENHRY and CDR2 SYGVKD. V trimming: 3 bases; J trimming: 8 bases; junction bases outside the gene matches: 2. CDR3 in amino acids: CAISDRDREKLFF. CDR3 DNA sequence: TGTGCCATCAGTGACAGGGACAGGGAAAAACTGTTTTTT.

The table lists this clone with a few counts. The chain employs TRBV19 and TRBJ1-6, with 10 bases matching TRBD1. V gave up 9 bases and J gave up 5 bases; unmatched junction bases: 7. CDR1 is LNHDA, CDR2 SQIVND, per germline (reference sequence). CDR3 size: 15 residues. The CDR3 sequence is CASRDRGEDNSPLHF. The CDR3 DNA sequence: TGTGCCAGCCGGGACAGGGGCGAAGATAATTCACCCCTCCACTTT. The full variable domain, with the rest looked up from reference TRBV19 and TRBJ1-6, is DGGITQSPKYLFRKEGQNVTLSCEQNLNHDAMYWYRQDPGQGLRLIYYSQIVNDFQKGDIAEGYSVSREKKESFPLTVTSAQKNPTAFYLCASRDRGEDNSPLHFGNGTRLTVT.

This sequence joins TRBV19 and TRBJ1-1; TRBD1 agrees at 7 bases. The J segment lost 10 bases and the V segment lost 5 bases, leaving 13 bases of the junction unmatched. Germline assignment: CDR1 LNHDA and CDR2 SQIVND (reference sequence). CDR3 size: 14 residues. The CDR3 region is CASSHKRGRLAAFF. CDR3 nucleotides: TGTGCCAGTAGTCATAAGAGGGGGCGTCTGGCAGCTTTCTTT. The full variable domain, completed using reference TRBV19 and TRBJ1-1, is DGGITQSPKYLFRKEGQNVTLSCEQNLNHDAMYWYRQDPGQGLRLIYYSQIVNDFQKGDIAEGYSVSREKKESFPLTVTSAQKNPTAFYLCASSHKRGRLAAFFGQGTRLTVV.

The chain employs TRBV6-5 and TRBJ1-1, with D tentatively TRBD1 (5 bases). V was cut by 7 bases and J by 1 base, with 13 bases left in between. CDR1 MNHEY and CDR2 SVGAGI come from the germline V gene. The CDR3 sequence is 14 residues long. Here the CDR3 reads CASKQAGWNTEAFF. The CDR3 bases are TGTGCCAGCAAACAGGCAGGATGGAACACTGAAGCTTTCTTT.